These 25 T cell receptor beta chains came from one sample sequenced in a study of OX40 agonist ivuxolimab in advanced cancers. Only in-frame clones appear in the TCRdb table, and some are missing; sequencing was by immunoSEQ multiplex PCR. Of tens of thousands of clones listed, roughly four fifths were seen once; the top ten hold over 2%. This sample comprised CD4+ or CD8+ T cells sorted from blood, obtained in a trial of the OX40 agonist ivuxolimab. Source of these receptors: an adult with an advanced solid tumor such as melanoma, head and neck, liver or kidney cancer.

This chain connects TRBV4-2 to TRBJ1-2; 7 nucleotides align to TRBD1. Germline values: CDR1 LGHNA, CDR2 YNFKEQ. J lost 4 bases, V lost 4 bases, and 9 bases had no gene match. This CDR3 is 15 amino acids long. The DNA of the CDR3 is TGTGCCAGCAGCCCCCAGGGGGAACTGGGCTATGGCTACACCTTC. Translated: CASSPQGELGYGYTF.

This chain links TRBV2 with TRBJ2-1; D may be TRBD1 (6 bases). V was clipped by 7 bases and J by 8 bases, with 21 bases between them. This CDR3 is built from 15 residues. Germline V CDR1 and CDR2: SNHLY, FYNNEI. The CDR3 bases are TGTGCCAGCACCCACCCCAGGGGCAGTCTCTATGAGCAGTTCTTC. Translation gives CASTHPRGSLYEQFF.

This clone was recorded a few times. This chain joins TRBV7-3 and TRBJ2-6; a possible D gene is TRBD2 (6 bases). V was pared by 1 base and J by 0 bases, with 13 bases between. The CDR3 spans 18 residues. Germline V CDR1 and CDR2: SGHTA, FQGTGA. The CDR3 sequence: CASSLRAGGSSGANVLTF. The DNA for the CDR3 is TGTGCCAGCAGCTTAAGGGCAGGAGGGAGCTCTGGGGCCAACGTCCTGACTTTC.

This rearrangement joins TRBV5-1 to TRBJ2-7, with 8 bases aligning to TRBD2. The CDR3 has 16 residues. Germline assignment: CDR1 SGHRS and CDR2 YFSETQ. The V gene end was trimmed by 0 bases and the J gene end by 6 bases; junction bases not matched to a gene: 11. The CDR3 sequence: CASSLGGGWTSSEQYF. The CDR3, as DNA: TGCGCCAGCAGCTTGGGCGGCGGCTGGACTAGCTCCGAGCAGTACTTC. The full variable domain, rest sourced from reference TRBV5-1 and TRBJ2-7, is KAGVTQTPRYLIKTRGQQVTLSCSPISGHRSVSWYQQTPGQGLQFLFEYFSETQRNKGNFPGRFSGRQFSNSRSEMNVSTLELGDSALYLCASSLGGGWTSSEQYFGPGTRLTVT.

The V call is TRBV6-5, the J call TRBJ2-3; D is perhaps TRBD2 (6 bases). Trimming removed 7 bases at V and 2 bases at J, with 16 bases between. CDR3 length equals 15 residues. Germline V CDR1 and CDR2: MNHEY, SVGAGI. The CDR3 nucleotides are TGTGCCAGCACCCCCGGGAGTGGTAACACAGATACGCAGTATTTT. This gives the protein CASTPGSGNTDTQYF.

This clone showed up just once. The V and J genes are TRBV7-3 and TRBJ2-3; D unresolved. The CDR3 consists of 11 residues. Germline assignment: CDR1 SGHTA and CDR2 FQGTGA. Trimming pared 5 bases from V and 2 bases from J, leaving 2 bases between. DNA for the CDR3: TGTGCCAGCAGCCTCACAGATACGCAGTATTTT. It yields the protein CASSLTDTQYF.

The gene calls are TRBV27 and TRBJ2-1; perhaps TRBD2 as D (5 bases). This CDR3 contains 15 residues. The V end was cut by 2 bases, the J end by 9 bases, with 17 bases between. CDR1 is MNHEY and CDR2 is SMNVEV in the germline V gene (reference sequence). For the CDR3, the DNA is TGTGCCAGCAGTTTAATCCGGACTGACGCCGGTGAGCAGTTCTTC. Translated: CASSLIRTDAGEQFF.

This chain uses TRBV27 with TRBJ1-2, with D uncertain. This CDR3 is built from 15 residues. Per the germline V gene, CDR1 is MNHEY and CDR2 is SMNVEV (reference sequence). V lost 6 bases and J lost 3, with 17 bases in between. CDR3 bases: TGTGCCAGCAGGTCCCCCATTAAGCGAGACTATGGCTACACCTTC. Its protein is CASRSPIKRDYGYTF.

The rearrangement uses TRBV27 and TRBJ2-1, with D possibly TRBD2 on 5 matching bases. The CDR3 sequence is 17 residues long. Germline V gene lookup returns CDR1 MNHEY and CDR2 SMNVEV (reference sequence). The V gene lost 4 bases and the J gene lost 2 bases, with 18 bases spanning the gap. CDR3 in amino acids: CASSSPWSRDAYNEQFF. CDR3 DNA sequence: TGTGCCAGCAGTTCCCCTTGGAGCCGGGATGCCTACAATGAGCAGTTCTTC.

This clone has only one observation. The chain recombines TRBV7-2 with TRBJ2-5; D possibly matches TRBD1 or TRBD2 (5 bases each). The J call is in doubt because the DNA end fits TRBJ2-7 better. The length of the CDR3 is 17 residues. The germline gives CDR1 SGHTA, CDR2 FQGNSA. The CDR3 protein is CASSRRYLRAGDYEQYF. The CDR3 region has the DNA TGTGCCAGCAGCCGGCGTTATCTCAGGGCCGGGGACTACGAGCAGTACTTC.

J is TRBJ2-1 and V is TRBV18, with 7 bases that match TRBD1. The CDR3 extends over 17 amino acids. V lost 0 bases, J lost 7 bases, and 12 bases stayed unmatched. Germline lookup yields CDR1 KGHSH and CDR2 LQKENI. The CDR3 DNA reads TGTGCCAGCTCACCACCAGGTTTAAGGGGGCGAGGGAATGAGCAGTTCTTC. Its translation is CASSPPGLRGRGNEQFF. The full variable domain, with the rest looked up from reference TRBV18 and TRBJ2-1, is NAGVMQNPRHLVRRRGQEARLRCSPMKGHSHVYWYRQLPEEGLKFMVYLQKENIIDESGMPKERFSAEFPKEGPSILRIQQVVRGDSAAYFCASSPPGLRGRGNEQFFGPGTRLTVL.

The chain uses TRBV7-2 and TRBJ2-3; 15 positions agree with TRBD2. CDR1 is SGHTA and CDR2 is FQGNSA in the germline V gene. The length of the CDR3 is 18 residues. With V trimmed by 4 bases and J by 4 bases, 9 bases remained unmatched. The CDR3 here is CASSSSRTSGRGSDTQYF. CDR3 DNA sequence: TGTGCCAGCAGCTCCTCCCGGACTAGCGGGAGGGGTTCAGATACGCAGTATTTT.

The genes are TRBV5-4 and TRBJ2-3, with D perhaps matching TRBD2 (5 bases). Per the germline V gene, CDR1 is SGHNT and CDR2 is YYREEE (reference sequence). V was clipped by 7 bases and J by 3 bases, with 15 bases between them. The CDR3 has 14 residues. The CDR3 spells CASGLEGGTDTQYF. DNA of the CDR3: TGTGCCAGCGGGTTAGAGGGCGGGACAGATACGCAGTATTTT.

The CDR3 is CASSVGGTETQYF. In DNA, the CDR3 is TGTGCCAGCAGCGTAGGTGGGACAGAGACCCAGTACTTC. The rearrangement links TRBV9 to TRBJ2-5, with D possibly being TRBD1 or TRBD2 (5 bases each). Germline V gives CDR1 SGDLS, CDR2 YYNGEE. This CDR3 comprises 13 residues. V lost 0 bases and J lost 4, with 7 bases in between.

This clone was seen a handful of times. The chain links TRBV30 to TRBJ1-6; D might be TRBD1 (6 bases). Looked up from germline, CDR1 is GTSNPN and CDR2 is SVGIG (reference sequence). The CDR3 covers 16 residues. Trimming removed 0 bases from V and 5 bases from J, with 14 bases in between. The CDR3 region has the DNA TGTGCCTGGAGTGTACCGAGAGGACAGAATAATTCACCCCTCCACTTT. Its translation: CAWSVPRGQNNSPLHF.

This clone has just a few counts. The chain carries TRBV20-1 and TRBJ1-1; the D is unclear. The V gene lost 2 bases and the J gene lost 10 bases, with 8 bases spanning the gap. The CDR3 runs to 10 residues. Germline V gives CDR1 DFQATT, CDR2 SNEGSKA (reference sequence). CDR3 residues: CSARRERAFF. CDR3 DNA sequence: TGCAGTGCTAGACGGGAGCGAGCTTTCTTT.

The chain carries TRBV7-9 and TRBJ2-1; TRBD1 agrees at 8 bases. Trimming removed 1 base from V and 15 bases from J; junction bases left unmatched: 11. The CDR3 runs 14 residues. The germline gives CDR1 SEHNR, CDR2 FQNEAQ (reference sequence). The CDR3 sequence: CASSLERTGFDPFF. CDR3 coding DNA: TGTGCCAGCAGCTTAGAGAGGACAGGGTTTGACCCGTTCTTC.

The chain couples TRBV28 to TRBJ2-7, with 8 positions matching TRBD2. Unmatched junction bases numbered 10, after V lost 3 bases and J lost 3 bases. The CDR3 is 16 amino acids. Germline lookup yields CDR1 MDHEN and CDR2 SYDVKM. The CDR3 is CASSFVRGGNGYEQYF. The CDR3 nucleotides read TGTGCCAGCAGTTTCGTCCGGGGGGGGAATGGCTACGAGCAGTACTTC.

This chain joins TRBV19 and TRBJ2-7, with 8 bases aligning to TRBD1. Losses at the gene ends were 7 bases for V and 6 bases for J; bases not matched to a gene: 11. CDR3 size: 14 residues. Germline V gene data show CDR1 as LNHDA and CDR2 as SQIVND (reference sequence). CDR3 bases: TGTGCCAGTACTTCCAGGGGGCAGCCCTTCGAGCAGTACTTC. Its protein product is CASTSRGQPFEQYF.

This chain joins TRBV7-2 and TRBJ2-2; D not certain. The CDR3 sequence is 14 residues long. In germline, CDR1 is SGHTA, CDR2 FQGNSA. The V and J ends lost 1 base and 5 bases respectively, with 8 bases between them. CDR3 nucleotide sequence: TGTGCCAGCAGCTTAGAAGTGGGAACCGGGGAGCTGTTTTTT. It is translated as CASSLEVGTGELFF.

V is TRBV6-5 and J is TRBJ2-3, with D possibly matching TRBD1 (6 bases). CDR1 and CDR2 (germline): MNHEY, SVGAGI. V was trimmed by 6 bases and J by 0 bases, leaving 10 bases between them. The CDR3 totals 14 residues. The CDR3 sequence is CASRQGPSTDTQYF. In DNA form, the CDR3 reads TGTGCCAGCAGACAGGGACCAAGCACAGATACGCAGTATTTT.

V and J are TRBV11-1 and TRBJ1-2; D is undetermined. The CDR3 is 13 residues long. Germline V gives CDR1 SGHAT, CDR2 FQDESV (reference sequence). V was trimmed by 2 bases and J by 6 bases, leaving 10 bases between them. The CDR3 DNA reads TGTGCCAGCAGCTTATACTCGGGGAATGGCTACACCTTC. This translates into CASSLYSGNGYTF. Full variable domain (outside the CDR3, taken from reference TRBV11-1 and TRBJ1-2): EAEVAQSPRYKITEKSQAVAFWCDPISGHATLYWYRQILGQGPELLVQFQDESVVDDSQLPKDRFSAERLKGVDSTLKIQPAELGDSAMYLCASSLYSGNGYTFGSGTRLTVV.

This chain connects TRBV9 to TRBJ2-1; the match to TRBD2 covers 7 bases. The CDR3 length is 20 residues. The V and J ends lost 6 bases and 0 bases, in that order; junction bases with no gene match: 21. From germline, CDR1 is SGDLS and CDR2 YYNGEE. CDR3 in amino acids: CASKIRQVSSGAHSYNEQFF. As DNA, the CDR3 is TGTGCCAGCAAGATCCGCCAGGTGTCTAGCGGAGCCCACTCCTACAATGAGCAGTTCTTC.

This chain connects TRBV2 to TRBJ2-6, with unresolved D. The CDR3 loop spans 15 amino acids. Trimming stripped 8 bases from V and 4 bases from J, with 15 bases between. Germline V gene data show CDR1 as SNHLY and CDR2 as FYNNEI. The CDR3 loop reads CASSTQARGANVLTF. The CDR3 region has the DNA TGTGCCAGCTCCACCCAGGCCAGAGGGGCCAACGTCCTGACTTTC.

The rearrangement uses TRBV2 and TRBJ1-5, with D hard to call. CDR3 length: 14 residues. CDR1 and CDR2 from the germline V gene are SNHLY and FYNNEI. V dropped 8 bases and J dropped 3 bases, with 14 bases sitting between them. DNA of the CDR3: TGTGCCAGCCGCGAGGGAGGGAACAATCAGCCCCAGCATTTT. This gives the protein CASREGGNNQPQHF.